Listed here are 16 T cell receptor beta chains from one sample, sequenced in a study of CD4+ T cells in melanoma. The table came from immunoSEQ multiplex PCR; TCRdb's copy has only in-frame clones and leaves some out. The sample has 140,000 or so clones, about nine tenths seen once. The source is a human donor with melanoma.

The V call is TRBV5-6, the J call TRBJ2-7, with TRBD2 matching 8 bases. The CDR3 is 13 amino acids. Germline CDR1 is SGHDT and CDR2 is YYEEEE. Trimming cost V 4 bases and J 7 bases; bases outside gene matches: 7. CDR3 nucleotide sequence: TGTGCCAGCAGCGTTGGGCTAGCGGGTGAGCAGTACTTC. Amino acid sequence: CASSVGLAGEQYF.

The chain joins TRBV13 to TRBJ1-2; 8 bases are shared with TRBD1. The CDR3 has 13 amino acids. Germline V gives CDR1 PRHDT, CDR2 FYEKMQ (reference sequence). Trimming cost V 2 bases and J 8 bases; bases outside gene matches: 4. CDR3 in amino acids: CASSLSRGRGYTF. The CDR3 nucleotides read TGTGCCAGCAGCTTATCCAGGGGGCGAGGCTACACCTTC. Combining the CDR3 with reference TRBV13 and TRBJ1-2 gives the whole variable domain AAGVIQSPRHLIKEKRETATLKCYPIPRHDTVYWYQQGPGQDPQFLISFYEKMQSDKGSIPDRFSAQQFSDYHSELNMSSLELGDSALYFCASSLSRGRGYTFGSGTRLTVV.

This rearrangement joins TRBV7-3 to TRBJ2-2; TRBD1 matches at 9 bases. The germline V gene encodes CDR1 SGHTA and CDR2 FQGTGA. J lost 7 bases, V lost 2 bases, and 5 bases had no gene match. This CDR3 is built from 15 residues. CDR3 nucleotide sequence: TGTGCCAGCAGCTTATTGGGACAGGGATTCGGGGAGCTGTTTTTT. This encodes CASSLLGQGFGELFF.

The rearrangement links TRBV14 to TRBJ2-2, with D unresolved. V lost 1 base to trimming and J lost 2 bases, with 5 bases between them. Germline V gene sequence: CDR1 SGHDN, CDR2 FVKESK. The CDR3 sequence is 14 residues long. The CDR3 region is CASSQGGNTGELFF. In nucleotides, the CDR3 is TGTGCCAGCAGCCAAGGCGGCAACACCGGGGAGCTGTTTTTT.

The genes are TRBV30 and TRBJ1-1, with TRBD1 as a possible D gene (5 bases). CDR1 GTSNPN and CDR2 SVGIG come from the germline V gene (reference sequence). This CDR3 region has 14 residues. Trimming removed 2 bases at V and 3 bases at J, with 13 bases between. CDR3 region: CAWSLGLWDTEAFF. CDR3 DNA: TGTGCCTGGAGTCTGGGACTTTGGGACACTGAAGCTTTCTTT.

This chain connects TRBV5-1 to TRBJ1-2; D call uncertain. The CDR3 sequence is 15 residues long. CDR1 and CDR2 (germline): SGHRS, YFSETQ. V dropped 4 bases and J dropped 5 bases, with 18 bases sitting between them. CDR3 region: CASSGSGSSAYGYTF. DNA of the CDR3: TGCGCCAGCAGCGGCTCAGGTTCCTCCGCTTATGGCTACACCTTC.

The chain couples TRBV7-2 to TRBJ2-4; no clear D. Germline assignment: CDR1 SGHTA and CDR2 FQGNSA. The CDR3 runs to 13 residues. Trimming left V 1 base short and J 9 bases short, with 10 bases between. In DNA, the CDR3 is TGTGCCAGCAGCTTAGAGACAATCGGCATTCAGTACTTC. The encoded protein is CASSLETIGIQYF.

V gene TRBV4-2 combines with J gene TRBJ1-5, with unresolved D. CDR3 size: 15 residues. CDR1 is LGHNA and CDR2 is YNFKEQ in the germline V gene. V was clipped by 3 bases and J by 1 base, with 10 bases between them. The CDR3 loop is CASSHGLRSNQPQHF. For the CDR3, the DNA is TGTGCCAGCAGCCATGGGCTGCGGAGCAATCAGCCCCAGCATTTT.

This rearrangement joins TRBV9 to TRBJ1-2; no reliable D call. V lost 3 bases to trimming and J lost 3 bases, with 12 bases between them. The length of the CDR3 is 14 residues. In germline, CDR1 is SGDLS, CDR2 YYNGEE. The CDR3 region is CASSAGRGDYGYTF. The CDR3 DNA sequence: TGTGCCAGCAGCGCCGGTCGGGGAGACTATGGCTACACCTTC.

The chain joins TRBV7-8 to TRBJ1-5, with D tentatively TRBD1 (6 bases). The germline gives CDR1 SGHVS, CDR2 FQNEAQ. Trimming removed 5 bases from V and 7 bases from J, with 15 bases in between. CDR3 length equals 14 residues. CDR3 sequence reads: CASSHYRVDQPQHF. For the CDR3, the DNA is TGTGCCAGCAGCCACTACAGGGTAGACCAGCCCCAGCATTTT.

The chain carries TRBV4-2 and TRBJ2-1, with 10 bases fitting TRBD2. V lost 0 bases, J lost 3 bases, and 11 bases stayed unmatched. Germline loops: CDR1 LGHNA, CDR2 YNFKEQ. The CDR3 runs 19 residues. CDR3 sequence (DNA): TGTGCCAGCAGCCAAGATCACGGAACTAGCGGGGTGAACTACAATGAGCAGTTCTTC. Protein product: CASSQDHGTSGVNYNEQFF.

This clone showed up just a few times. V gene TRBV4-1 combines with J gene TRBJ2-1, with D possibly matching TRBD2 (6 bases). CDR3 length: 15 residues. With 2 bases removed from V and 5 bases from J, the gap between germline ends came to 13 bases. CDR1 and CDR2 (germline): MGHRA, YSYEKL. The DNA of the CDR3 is TGCGCCAGCAGCCAACCCGCGGGGCGCGACAATGAGCAGTTCTTC. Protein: CASSQPAGRDNEQFF.

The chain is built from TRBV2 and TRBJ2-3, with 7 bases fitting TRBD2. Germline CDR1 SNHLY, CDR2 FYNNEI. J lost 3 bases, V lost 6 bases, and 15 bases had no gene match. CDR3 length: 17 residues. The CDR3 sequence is CASRFPTVGGGTDTQYF. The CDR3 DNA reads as TGTGCCAGCAGGTTCCCCACCGTTGGGGGGGGAACAGATACGCAGTATTTT.

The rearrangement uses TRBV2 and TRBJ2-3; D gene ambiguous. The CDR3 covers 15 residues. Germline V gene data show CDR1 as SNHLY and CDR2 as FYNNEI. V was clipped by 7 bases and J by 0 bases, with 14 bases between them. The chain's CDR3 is CASISLTASTDTQYF. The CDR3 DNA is TGTGCCAGCATTTCCCTAACAGCTAGCACAGATACGCAGTATTTT.

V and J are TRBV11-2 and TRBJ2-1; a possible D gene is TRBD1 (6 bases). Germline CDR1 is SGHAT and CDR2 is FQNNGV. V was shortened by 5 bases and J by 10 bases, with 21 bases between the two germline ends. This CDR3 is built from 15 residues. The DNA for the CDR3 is TGTGCCAGCAGCCAAAGGGCAACAGGGTTTGGGGAGCAGTTCTTC. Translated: CASSQRATGFGEQFF.

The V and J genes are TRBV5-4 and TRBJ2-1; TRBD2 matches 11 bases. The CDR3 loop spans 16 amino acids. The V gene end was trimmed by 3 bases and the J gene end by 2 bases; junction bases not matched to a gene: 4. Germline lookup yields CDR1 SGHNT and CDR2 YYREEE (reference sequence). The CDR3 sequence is CASSSTLAGAYNEQFF. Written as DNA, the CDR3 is TGTGCCAGCAGCTCGACACTAGCGGGGGCCTACAATGAGCAGTTCTTC.